One and the same sample provided the 4 T cell receptor beta chains below, sequenced in a study of beta chain features in type 1 diabetes. Study-level findings and limits: The study found moderately but significantly shorter TCRB CDR3s in all four CD4+ subsets of Type 1 diabetes patients.

All of the isolated RNA was reverse transcribed, so expressed TCRB transcripts were sequenced. Profiled with immunoSEQ multiplex PCR; TCRdb holds only in-frame clones, not every one. The table has over 300,000 clones, 7% to 10% seen once. Their specific antigens are unknown. The sample taken for sequencing was central memory CD4+ T cells from blood. These receptors all stem from a man between 25 and 39 years old with type 1 diabetes.

In this sample, this clone turned up a few times. This CDR3 reads CASSLKGGTGYTF. As DNA, the CDR3 is TGTGCCAGCAGTCTCAAAGGGGGTACAGGCTACACCTTC. This chain uses TRBV27 with TRBJ1-2; possible D gene TRBD1, 6 bases. The CDR3 has 13 residues. The V end lost 5 bases, the J end lost 8 bases, and 15 bases lay between the germline ends. Germline values: CDR1 MNHEY, CDR2 SMNVEV (reference sequence).

There are a few counts of this clone. This sample also contains other DNA sequences that code for the same CDR3. CDR3 amino acids: CASSLDRRQPQHF. In nucleotides, the CDR3 is TGTGCCAGCAGCTTGGACAGGCGTCAGCCCCAGCATTTT. The V and J genes are TRBV7-2 and TRBJ1-5, with 7 bases matching TRBD1. The trim removed 3 bases at V and 6 bases at J, leaving 2 bases unmatched. Germline V CDR1 and CDR2: SGHTA, FQGNSA. This CDR3 is 13 amino acids long.

The genes are TRBV18 and TRBJ2-5, with a possible D match to TRBD1 (5 bases). This CDR3 contains 14 residues. Germline V lookup: CDR1 KGHSH, CDR2 LQKENI. V was cut by 3 bases and J by 1 base, with 9 bases left in between. CDR3 amino acids: CASSPNTGQETQYF. CDR3 bases: TGTGCCAGCTCACCTAACACAGGCCAAGAGACCCAGTACTTC.

The chain carries TRBV10-2 and TRBJ2-2, with 10 bases identical to TRBD1. This CDR3 region has 15 residues. CDR1 is WSHSY and CDR2 is SAAADI in the germline V gene. J gave up 0 bases and V 8 bases, and 3 bases lay outside the gene matches. The CDR3 coding sequence is TGCGCCAGCGTAGGACAGGGGGCGAACACCGGGGAGCTGTTTTTT. This codes for CASVGQGANTGELFF.